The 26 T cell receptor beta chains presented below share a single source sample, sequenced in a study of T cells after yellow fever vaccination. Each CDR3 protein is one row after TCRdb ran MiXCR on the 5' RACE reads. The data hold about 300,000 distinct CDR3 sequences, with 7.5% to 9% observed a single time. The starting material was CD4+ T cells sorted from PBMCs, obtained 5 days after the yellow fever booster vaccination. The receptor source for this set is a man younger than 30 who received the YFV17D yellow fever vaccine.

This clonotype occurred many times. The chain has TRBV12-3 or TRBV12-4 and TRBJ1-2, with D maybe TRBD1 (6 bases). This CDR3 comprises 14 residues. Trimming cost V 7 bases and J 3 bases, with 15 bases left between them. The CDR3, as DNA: TGTGCCAGCACCCTACAGGGTGGGGACTATGGCTACACCTTC. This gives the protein CASTLQGGDYGYTF.

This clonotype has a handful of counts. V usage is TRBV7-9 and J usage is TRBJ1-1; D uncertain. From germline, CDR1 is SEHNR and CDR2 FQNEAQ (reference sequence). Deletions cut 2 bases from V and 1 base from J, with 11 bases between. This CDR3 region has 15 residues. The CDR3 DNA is TGTGCCAGCAGCTTACTCGGGCAAGCGAACACTGAAGCTTTCTTT. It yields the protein CASSLLGQANTEAFF. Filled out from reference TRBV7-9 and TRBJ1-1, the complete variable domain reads DTGVSQNPRHKITKRGQNVTFRCDPISEHNRLYWYRQTLGQGPEFLTYFQNEAQLEKSRLLSDRFSAERPKGSFSTLEIQRTEQGDSAMYLCASSLLGQANTEAFFGQGTRLTVV.

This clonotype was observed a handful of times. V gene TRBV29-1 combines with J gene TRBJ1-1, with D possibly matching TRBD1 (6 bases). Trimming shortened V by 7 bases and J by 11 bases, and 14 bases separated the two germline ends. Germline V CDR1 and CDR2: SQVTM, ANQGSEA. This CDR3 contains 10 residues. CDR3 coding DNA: TGCAGCGCGGAGGAAGGGGGGGCTTTCTTT. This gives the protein CSAEEGGAFF.

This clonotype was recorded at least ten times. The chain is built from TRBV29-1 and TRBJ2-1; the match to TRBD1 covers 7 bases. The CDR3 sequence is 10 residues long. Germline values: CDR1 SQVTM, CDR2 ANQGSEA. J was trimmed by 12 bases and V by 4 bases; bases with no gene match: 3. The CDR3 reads CSVGWDRQFF. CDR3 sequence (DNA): TGCAGCGTTGGGTGGGACAGGCAGTTCTTC.

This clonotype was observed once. The CDR3 sequence is CSANHPGQRNQPQHF. CDR3 sequence (DNA): TGCAGTGCGAACCACCCGGGACAGCGGAATCAGCCCCAGCATTTT. V gene TRBV20-1 combines with J gene TRBJ1-5; 7 bases align to TRBD1. The ends lost 6 bases at V and 4 bases at J; junction bases unmatched: 12. CDR1 and CDR2 from the germline V gene are DFQATT and SNEGSKA (reference sequence). The CDR3 extends over 15 amino acids.

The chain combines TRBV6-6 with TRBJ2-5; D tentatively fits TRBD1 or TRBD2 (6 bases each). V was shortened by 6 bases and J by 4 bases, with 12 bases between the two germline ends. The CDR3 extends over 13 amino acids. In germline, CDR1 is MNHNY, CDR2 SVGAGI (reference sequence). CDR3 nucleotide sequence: TGTGCCAGCAGACTACAGGGAGGAGAGACCCAGTACTTC. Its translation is CASRLQGGETQYF.

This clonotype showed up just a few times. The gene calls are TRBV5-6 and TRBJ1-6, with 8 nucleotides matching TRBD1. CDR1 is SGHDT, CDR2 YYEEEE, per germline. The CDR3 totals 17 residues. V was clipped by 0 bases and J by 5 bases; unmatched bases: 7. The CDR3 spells CASSLESGGVNNSPLHF. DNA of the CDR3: TGTGCCAGCAGCTTGGAATCAGGGGGCGTAAATAATTCACCCCTCCACTTT. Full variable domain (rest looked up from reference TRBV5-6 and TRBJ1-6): DAGVTQSPTHLIKTRGQQVTLRCSPKSGHDTVSWYQQALGQGPQFIFQYYEEEERQRGNFPDRFSGHQFPNYSSELNVNALLLGDSALYLCASSLESGGVNNSPLHFGNGTRLTVT.

As DNA, the CDR3 is TGTGCCAGCAGCCAAGATCCTGCAGGGAGGGGGAATCAGCCCCAGCATTTT. Translation: CASSQDPAGRGNQPQHF. The rearrangement joins TRBV4-2 to TRBJ1-5, with D tentatively TRBD1 (6 bases). The CDR3 extends over 17 amino acids. V lost 0 bases and J lost 4, with 16 bases in between. Looked up from germline, CDR1 is LGHNA and CDR2 is YNFKEQ.

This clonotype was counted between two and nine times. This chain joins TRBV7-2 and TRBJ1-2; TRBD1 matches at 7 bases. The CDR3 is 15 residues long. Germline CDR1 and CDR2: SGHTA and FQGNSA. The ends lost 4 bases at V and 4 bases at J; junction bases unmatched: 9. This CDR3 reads CASSSPTGYFYGYTF. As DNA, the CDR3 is TGTGCCAGCAGCTCGCCGACAGGGTATTTCTATGGCTACACCTTC.

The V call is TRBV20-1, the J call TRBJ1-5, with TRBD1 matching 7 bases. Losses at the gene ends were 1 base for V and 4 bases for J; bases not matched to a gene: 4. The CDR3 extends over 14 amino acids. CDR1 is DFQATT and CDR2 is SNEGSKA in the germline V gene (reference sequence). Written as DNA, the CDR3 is TGCAGTGCTAGAGGGACAGGAGGTAATCAGCCCCAGCATTTT. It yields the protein CSARGTGGNQPQHF.

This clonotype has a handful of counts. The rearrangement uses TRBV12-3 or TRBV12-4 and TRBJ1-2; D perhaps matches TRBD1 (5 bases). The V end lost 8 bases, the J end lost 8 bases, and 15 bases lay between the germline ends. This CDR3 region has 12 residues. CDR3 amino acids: CASRQSSRGYTF. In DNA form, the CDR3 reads TGTGCCAGCCGACAGTCGTCTCGGGGCTACACCTTC.

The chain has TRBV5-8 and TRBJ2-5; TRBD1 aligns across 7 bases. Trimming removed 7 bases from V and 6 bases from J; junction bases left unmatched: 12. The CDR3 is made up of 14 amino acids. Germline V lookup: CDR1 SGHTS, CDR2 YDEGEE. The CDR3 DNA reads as TGTGCCAGCGGCGAAAAAGGGGGCGGAAAGACCCAGTACTTC. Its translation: CASGEKGGGKTQYF.

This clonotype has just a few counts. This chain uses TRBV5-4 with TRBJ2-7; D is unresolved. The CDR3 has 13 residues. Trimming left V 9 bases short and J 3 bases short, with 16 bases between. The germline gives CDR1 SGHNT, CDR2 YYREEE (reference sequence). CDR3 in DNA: TGTGCCACGCAAAAGATTAATGTCTACGAGCAGTACTTC. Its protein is CATQKINVYEQYF.

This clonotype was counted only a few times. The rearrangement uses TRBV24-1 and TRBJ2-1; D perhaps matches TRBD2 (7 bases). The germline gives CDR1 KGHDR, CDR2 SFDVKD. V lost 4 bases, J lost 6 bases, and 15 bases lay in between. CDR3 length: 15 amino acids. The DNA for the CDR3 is TGTGCCACCAGTGACTCCCGGGCGGGGGCCAATGAGCAGTTCTTC. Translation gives CATSDSRAGANEQFF.

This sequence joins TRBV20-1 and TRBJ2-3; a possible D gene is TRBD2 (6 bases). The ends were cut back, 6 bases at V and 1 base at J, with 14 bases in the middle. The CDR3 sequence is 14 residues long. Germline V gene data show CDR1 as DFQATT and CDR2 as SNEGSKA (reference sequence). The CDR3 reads CSAQSSAGTDTQYF. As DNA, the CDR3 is TGCAGTGCACAATCTAGCGCCGGCACAGATACGCAGTATTTT.

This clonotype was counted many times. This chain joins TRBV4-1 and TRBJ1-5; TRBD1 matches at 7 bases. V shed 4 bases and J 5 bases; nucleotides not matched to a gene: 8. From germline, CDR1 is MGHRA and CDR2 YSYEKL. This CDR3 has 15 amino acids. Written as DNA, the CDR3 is TGCGCCAGCAGCCGAGACGGACAGGTCGATCAGCCCCAGCATTTT. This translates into CASSRDGQVDQPQHF.

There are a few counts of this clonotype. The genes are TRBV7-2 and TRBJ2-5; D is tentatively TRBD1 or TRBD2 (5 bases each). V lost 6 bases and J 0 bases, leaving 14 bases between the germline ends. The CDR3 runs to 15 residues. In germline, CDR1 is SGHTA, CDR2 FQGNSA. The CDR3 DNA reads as TGTGCCAGCAGTGTATCGGGGCAGTACCAAGAGACCCAGTACTTC. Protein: CASSVSGQYQETQYF.

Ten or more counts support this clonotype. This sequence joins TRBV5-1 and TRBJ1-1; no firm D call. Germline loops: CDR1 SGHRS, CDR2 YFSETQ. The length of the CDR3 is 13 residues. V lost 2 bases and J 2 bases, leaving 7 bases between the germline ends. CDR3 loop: CASSFVGNTEAFF. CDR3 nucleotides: TGCGCCAGCAGCTTTGTCGGTAACACTGAAGCTTTCTTT.

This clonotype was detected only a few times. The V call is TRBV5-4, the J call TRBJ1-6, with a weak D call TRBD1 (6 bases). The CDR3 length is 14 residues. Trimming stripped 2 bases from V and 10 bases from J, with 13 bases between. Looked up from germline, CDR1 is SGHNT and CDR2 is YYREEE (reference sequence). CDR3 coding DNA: TGTGCCAGCAGCTTCAACAGGGTTGACTCACCCCTCCACTTT. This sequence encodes CASSFNRVDSPLHF.

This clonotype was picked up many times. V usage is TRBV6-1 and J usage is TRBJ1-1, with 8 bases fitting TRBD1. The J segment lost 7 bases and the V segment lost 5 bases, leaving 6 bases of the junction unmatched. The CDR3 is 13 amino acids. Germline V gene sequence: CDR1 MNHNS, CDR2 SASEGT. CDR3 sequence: CASSQRDRNEAFF. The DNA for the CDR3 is TGTGCCAGCAGTCAGCGGGACAGGAATGAAGCTTTCTTT.

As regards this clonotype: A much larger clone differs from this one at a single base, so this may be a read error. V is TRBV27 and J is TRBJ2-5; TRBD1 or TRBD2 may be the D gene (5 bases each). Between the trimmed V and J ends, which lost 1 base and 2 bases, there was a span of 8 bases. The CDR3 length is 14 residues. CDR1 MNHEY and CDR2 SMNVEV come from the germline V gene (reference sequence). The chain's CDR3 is CASSLYWGQETQYF. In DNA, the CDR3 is TGTGCCAGCAGTTTATACTGGGGGCAAGAGACCCAGTACTTC.

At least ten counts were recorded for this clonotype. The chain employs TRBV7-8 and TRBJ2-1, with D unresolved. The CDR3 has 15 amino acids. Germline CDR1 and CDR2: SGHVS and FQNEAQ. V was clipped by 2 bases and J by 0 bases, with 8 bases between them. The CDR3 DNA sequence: TGTGCCAGCAGCTTAAGGCTAAGCTCCTACAATGAGCAGTTCTTC. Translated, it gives CASSLRLSSYNEQFF.

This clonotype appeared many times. CDR3 in amino acids: CASSLQGLSSYEQYF. CDR3 DNA sequence: TGCGCCAGCAGCTTGCAGGGCCTCAGCTCCTACGAGCAGTACTTC. The chain has TRBV5-1 and TRBJ2-7, with D perhaps matching TRBD1 (5 bases). The CDR3 is 15 amino acids. Trimming cost V 1 base and J 0 bases, with 11 bases left between them. The germline V gene encodes CDR1 SGHRS and CDR2 YFSETQ.

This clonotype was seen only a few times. The DNA of the CDR3 is TGTGCCAGCAGTGAAAGAGGACTAGTTCCAGATACGCAGTATTTT. Translating it yields CASSERGLVPDTQYF. This chain links TRBV2 with TRBJ2-3; TRBD2 matches 7 bases. With V trimmed by 2 bases and J by 4 bases, 6 bases remained unmatched. The length of the CDR3 is 15 residues. Germline values: CDR1 SNHLY, CDR2 FYNNEI.

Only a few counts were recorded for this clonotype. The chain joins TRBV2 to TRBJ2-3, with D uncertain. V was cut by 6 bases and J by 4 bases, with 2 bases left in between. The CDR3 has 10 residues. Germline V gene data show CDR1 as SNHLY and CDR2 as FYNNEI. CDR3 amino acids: CASRADTQYF. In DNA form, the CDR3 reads TGTGCCAGCAGGGCAGATACGCAGTATTTT.

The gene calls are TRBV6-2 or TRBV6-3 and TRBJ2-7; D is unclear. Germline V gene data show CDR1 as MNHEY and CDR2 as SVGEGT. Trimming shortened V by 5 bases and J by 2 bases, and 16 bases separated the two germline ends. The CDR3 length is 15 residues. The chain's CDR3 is CASSRRPPGAYEQYV. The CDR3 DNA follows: TGTGCCAGCAGTCGACGGCCCCCCGGAGCCTACGAGCAGTACGTC.